These T cell receptor beta chains were read from a single sample in a study of blood T cell repertoires in COVID-19. Libraries were prepared by immunoSEQ multiplex PCR; TCRdb keeps only in-frame clonotypes and omits some of them. Seen here are 540,000 or so clones, roughly 89% observed once, and the top ten hold 7.5% to 9%. The sample was peripheral blood. These TCRs come from a woman aged 45 to 65 with COVID-19, enrolled during active disease. Each CDR3 is given with its conserved first and last residue. The order of the fields is J gene, D gene, V gene, clone size, CDR3 DNA, CDR3 protein. The D gene is left open where the match is weak. For some rows the clone size is stated as once, few or many, or as a class when expanded; others skip it.

J: TRBJ2-6; D: .; V: TRBV3-1/TRBV3-2; size: .; DNA: TGTGCCAGCAGCCAAGGGTCGGCAGGAGGCAACGTCCTGACTTTC; CDR3: CASSQGSAGGNVLTF
J: TRBJ2-7; D: .; V: TRBV11-1; size: .; DNA: TGTGCCAGCAGCTACCAGGGGAGCTACGAGCAGTACTTC; CDR3: CASSYQGSYEQYF
J: TRBJ2-7; D: TRBD1; V: TRBV2; size: .; DNA: TGTGCCAGCGACGCGGGGACAGGGGGCTACGAGCAGTACTTC; CDR3: CASDAGTGGYEQYF
J: TRBJ1-1; D: .; V: TRBV6-5; size: .; DNA: TGTGCCAGCAGTTACGAGGGGGACGGAGAACCTGAAGCTTTCTTT; CDR3: CASSYEGDGEPEAFF
J: TRBJ1-2; D: TRBD1; V: TRBV4-1; size: .; DNA: TGCGCCAGCAGCCAAGTTTGGGACAGGGACTATGGCTACACCTTC; CDR3: CASSQVWDRDYGYTF
J: TRBJ2-1; D: TRBD1; V: TRBV7-6; size: .; DNA: TGTGCCAGCAGCTTAGGAGGGGGCGGTCACAATGAGCAGTTCTTC; CDR3: CASSLGGGGHNEQFF
J: TRBJ2-6; D: TRBD1; V: TRBV15; size: .; DNA: TGTGCCACCTATGGGACAGATCTTACTGGGGCCAACGTCCTGACTTTC; CDR3: CATYGTDLTGANVLTF
J: TRBJ2-7; D: .; V: TRBV6-5; size: .; DNA: TGTGCCAGCAGTCGAGGAGTCGAGCAGTACTTC; CDR3: CASSRGVEQYF
J: TRBJ2-4; D: TRBD1; V: TRBV30; size: .; DNA: TGTGCCTGGAAACCCGACAGGGCAGACATTCAGTACTTC; CDR3: CAWKPDRADIQYF
J: TRBJ2-7; D: TRBD1; V: TRBV30; size: .; DNA: TGTGCCTGGCAAATCTACAGGGGAGAGCAGTACTTC; CDR3: CAWQIYRGEQYF
J: TRBJ1-4; D: .; V: TRBV5-1; size: .; DNA: TGCGCCAGCAGCTTGGATAGAGGAAATGAAAAACTGTTTTTT; CDR3: CASSLDRGNEKLFF
J: TRBJ1-1; D: .; V: TRBV18; size: .; DNA: TGTGCCAGCTCACAGGCGGGAGGGAGCACTGAAGCTTTCTTT; CDR3: CASSQAGGSTEAFF
J: TRBJ2-7; D: TRBD2; V: TRBV30; size: once; DNA: TGTGCCTGGAGTGCGTTGGGGGGGTTCTACGAGCAGTACTTC; CDR3: CAWSALGGFYEQYF
J: TRBJ2-3; D: .; V: TRBV10-3; size: .; DNA: TGTGCCATTAGCGTTGGCTCCACTAGCACAGATACGCAGTATTTT; CDR3: CAISVGSTSTDTQYF
J: TRBJ1-1; D: .; V: TRBV19; size: .; DNA: TGTGCCAGTAGTATAGTAAGCGGGACGCCAGCTTTCTTT; CDR3: CASSIVSGTPAFF
J: TRBJ1-6; D: .; V: TRBV7-2; size: .; DNA: TGTGCCAGCAGCTTAATCCGCCGGACCTCGGGATCCTATAATTCACCCCTCCACTTT; CDR3: CASSLIRRTSGSYNSPLHF
J: TRBJ1-1; D: TRBD1; V: TRBV25-1; size: .; DNA: TGTGCCAGCAGCCCCTACCTACAGGGGGCACCTGAAGCTTTCTTT; CDR3: CASSPYLQGAPEAFF
J: TRBJ2-1; D: TRBD1; V: TRBV10-1; size: .; DNA: TGCGCCAGCAGTGACCCAGGGGGCTCCTACAATGAGCAGTTCTTC; CDR3: CASSDPGGSYNEQFF
J: TRBJ2-4; D: .; V: TRBV7-9; size: .; DNA: TGTGCCAGCAGTTTTGAGGGTACAACGATTGACATTCAGTACTTC; CDR3: CASSFEGTTIDIQYF
J: TRBJ1-2; D: .; V: TRBV5-1; size: .; DNA: TGCGCCAGCAGCTTGGGGGCAAGTGGGGCTTATGGCTACACCTTC; CDR3: CASSLGASGAYGYTF
J: TRBJ1-1; D: .; V: TRBV29-1; size: .; DNA: TGCAGCGTTATGGCTAGGGGAGGTGTGAATAGGCGGCCGAACACTGAAGCTTTCTTT; CDR3: CSVMARGGVNRRPNTEAFF
J: TRBJ2-3; D: TRBD2; V: TRBV28; size: .; DNA: TGTGCCAGCAGAATTAGCGGGGGCCCCACAGATACGCAGTATTTT; CDR3: CASRISGGPTDTQYF
J: TRBJ2-2; D: .; V: TRBV27; size: .; DNA: TGTGCCAGCAGTTTAATCGCCGGGGAGCTGTTTTTT; CDR3: CASSLIAGELFF
J: TRBJ2-3; D: TRBD2; V: TRBV5-4; size: .; DNA: TGTGCCAGCAGCCCCGAAGCGGGGGCCACAGATACGCAGTATTTT; CDR3: CASSPEAGATDTQYF
J: TRBJ2-7; D: TRBD1; V: TRBV27; size: .; DNA: TGTGCCAGCAGTTTATACCCCCCGGACAGGGGTCCCTACGAGCAGTACTTC; CDR3: CASSLYPPDRGPYEQYF
J: TRBJ2-5; D: TRBD2; V: TRBV7-9; size: once; DNA: TGTGCCAGCACCCCGGGTAGCGGGCAAGAGACCCAGTACTTC; CDR3: CASTPGSGQETQYF
J: TRBJ1-2; D: .; V: TRBV6-5; size: .; DNA: TGTGCCAGCAGCAGTACCGTGGTCGGCTACACCTTC; CDR3: CASSSTVVGYTF
J: TRBJ2-3; D: .; V: TRBV6-5; size: once; DNA: TGTGCCAGCAGCCACGATCGACAGGGCACAGATACGCAGTATTTT; CDR3: CASSHDRQGTDTQYF
J: TRBJ1-3; D: TRBD1; V: TRBV10-3; size: .; DNA: TGTGCCATCAGCCCGGGACAGGGGACTGGAAACACCATATATTTT; CDR3: CAISPGQGTGNTIYF
J: TRBJ2-7; D: TRBD1; V: TRBV30; size: .; DNA: TGTGCCTGGGATACAGGGGGTTACGAGCAGTACTTC; CDR3: CAWDTGGYEQYF
J: TRBJ2-7; D: .; V: TRBV11-2; size: .; DNA: TGTGCCAGCAGGGGTACAGGGATAATCTACGAGCAGTACTTC; CDR3: CASRGTGIIYEQYF
J: TRBJ2-3; D: .; V: TRBV24-1; size: .; DNA: TGTGCCACCAGTGATACAGGGTCCACGATGGATATCCAGTATTTT; CDR3: CATSDTGSTMDIQYF
J: TRBJ2-5; D: TRBD2; V: TRBV4-1; size: .; DNA: TGCGCCAGCAGAGATAGCGGGGGGGTTCACCAAGAGACCCAGTACTTC; CDR3: CASRDSGGVHQETQYF
J: TRBJ2-1; D: .; V: TRBV9; size: .; DNA: TGTGCCAGCAGCGCAGAGACTATTCACTCCTACAATGAGCAGTTCTTC; CDR3: CASSAETIHSYNEQFF